This TCR beta chain was sequenced in a study of cytomegalovirus exposure and HLA in healthy donors. In the study overall: Drawn from HLA-typed donors, approximately 86 million unique TCRs were held in an early data release. Ancestry clustering placed around 80% of over 300 genotyped donors in the Caucasian-associated cluster.

The PCR contained 60 Vbeta and 13 Jbeta primers. Produced via immunoSEQ multiplex PCR; TCRdb's table is partial and in-frame only. This table has 78,000 or so clones, approximately 88% appearing once. Study results and limitations: Judged likely to be a sequencing artifact was a cluster of highly shared sequence variants. When a later analysis compared HLA-associated TCR beta chains with equally common others, the HLA-associated chains turned out to be more clonally expanded and to have lower generation probabilities.

Germline V gene lookup returns CDR1 SNHLY and CDR2 FYNNEI. The length of the CDR3 is 17 residues. The V segment lost 0 bases and the J segment 0 bases; nucleotides outside the gene matches: 6. Points on this clone: Its antigen is unknown.

This sequence originates from a woman in her forties or fifties in good health and CMV-seronegative. Sequenced sample: PBMCs. V and J are TRBV2 and TRBJ1-2; 8 positions match TRBD1. CDR3 protein: CASSEAGRGLTNYGYTF. The CDR3 nucleotides read TGTGCCAGCAGTGAAGCGGGCAGGGGGCTTACTAACTATGGCTACACCTTC. Full variable domain (rest looked up from reference TRBV2 and TRBJ1-2): EPEVTQTPSHQVTQMGQEVILRCVPISNHLYFYWYRQILGQKVEFLVSFYNNEISEKSEIFDDQFSVERPDGSNFTLKIRSTKLEDSAMYFCASSEAGRGLTNYGYTFGSGTRLTVV.